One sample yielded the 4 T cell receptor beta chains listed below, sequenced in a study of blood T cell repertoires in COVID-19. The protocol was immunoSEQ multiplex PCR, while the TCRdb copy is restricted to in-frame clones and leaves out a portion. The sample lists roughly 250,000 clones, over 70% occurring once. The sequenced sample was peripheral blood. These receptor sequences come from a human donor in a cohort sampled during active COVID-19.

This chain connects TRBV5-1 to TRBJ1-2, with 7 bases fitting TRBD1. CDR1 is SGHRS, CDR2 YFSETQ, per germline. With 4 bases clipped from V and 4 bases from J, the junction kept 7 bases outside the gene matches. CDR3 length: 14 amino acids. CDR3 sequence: CASSPDRASYGYTF. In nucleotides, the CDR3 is TGCGCCAGCAGCCCCGACAGGGCCAGCTATGGCTACACCTTC. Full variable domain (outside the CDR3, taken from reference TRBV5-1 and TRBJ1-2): KAGVTQTPRYLIKTRGQQVTLSCSPISGHRSVSWYQQTPGQGLQFLFEYFSETQRNKGNFPGRFSGRQFSNSRSEMNVSTLELGDSALYLCASSPDRASYGYTFGSGTRLTVV.

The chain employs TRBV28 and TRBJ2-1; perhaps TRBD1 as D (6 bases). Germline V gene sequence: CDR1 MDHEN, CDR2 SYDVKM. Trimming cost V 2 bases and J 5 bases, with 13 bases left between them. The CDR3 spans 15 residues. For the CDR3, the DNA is TGTGCCAGCAGTTTAGCAGCCAGGGGTAACAATGAGCAGTTCTTC. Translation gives CASSLAARGNNEQFF.

This chain's CDR3 is CASTLYRGSNYGYTF. The CDR3 DNA follows: TGTGCCAGCACCCTTTACAGGGGTTCTAACTATGGCTACACCTTC. The V gene is TRBV2, the J gene TRBJ1-2; 7 bases map to TRBD1. V lost 7 bases and J lost 0; bases outside the gene matches: 8. Per germline, CDR1 SNHLY and CDR2 FYNNEI. This CDR3 has 15 residues.

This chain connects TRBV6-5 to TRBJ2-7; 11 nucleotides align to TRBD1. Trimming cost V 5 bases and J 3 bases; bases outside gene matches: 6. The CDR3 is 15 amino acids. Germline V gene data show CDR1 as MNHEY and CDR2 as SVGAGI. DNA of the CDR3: TGTGCCAGCAGTCGCCCTGGGACAGGGGGCTACGAGCAGTACTTC. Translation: CASSRPGTGGYEQYF.